This TCR beta chain is drawn from a study of PD-1 blockade in classical Hodgkin lymphoma. Overall study: Nivolumab was administered to patients intravenously at 3 mg/kg every 2 weeks.

Notes on this clone: Its matching antigen is unknown.

Produced via immunoSEQ multiplex PCR; TCRdb's table is partial and in-frame only. This table has tens of thousands of clones, around 80% appearing once. Time point specified: cycle 4 day 1 (C4D1), after more than 5 weeks of nivolumab. Each patient experienced a relapse that followed autologous stem cell transplantation, and brentuximab vedotin exposure varied. Overall study findings and caveats: Whereas CD4+ TCR diversity had risen significantly by C4D1, CD8+ TCR diversity had not. At baseline, newly diagnosed patients reportedly showed less TCR diversity than healthy donors.

The sample here was peripheral blood mononuclear cells (PBMCs), taken before the fourth cycle of nivolumab. The origin of this receptor is a human donor with classical Hodgkin lymphoma.

The CDR3 reads CASSYSRQTGNTIYF. The CDR3, as DNA: TGTGCCAGCAGTTACTCGAGACAGACTGGAAACACCATATATTTT. The chain has TRBV6-5 and TRBJ1-3, with D perhaps TRBD1 (5 bases). V gave up 0 bases and J gave up 2 bases, with 8 bases separating them. The CDR3 runs to 15 residues. Germline-derived CDR1 and CDR2 are MNHEY and SVGAGI.